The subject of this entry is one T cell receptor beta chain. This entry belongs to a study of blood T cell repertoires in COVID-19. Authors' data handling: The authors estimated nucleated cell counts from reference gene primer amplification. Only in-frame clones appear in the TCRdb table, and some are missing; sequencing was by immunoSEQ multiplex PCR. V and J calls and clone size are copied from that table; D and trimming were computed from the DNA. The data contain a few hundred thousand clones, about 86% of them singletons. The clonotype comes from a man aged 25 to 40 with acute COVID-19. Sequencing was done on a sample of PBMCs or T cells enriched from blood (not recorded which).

CDR3 DNA sequence: TGTGCCAGCAGTTTGCCAGATGGAAAACTGTTTTTT. It is translated as CASSLPDGKLFF. The rearrangement joins TRBV12-3 or TRBV12-4 to TRBJ1-4, with unresolved D. Between the trimmed V and J ends, which lost 3 bases and 10 bases, there was a span of 9 bases. The CDR3 runs to 12 residues.